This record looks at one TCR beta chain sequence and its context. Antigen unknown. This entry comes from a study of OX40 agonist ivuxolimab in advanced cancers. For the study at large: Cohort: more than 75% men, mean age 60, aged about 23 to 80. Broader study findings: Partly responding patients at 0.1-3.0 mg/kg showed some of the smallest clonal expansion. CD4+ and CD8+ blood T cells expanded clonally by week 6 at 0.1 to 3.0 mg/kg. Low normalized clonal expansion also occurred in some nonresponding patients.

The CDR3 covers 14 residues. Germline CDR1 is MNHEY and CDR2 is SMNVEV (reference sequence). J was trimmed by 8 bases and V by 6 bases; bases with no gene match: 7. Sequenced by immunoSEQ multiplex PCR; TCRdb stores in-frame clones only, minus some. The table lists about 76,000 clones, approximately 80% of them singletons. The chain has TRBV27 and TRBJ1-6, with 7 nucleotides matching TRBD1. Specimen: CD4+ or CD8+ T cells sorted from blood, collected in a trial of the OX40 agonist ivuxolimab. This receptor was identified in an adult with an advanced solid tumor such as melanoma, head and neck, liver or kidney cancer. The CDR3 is CASSRDRRDSPLHF. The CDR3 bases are TGTGCCAGCAGCCGGGACAGAAGGGATTCACCCCTCCACTTT.